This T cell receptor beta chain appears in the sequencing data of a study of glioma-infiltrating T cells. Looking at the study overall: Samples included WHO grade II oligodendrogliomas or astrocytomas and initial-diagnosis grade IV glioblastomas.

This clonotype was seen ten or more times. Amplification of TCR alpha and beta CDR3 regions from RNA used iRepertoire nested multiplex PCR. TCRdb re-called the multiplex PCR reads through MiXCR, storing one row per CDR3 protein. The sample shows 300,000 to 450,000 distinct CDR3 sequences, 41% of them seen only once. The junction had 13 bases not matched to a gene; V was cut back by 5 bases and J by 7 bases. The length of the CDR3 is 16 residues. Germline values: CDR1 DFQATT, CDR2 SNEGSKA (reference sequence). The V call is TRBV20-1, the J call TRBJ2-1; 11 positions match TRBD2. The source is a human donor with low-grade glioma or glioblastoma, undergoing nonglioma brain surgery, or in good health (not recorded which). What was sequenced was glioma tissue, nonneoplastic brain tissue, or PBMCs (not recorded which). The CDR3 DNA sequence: TGCAGTGCTCCGCGCTCACTAGCGGGAGTGCGGAATGAGCAGTTCTTC. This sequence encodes CSAPRSLAGVRNEQFF.